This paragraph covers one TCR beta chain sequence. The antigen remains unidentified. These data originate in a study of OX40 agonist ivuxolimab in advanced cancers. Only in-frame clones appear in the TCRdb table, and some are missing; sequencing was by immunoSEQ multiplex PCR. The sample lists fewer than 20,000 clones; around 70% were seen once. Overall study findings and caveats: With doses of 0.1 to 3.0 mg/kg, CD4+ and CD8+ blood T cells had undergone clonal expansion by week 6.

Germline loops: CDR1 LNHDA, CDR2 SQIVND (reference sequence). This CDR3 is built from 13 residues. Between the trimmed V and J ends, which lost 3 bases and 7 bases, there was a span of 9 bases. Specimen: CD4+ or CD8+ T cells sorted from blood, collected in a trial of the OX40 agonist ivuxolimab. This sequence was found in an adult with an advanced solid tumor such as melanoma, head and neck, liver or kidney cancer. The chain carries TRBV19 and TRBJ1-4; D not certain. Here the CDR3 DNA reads TGTGCCAGTAGTATTAAGACGGCTGAAAAACTGTTTTTT. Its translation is CASSIKTAEKLFF.